This is a list of T cell receptor beta chains from one sample in a study of identical twins. TCRdb ran MiXCR on the 5' RACE reads and lists one entry per CDR3 protein. The sample has 450,000 to 500,000 distinct CDR3 sequences, 13% to 15% seen once. These same data were also listed under a study on yellow fever vaccine responses in identical twins.

Sequenced material: CD4+ T cells sorted from blood. These TCRs come from a woman between 18 and 30 years old in good health. The CDR3 runs from the conserved cysteine through the conserved F or W. The order of the fields is clone size, J gene, D gene, V gene, CDR3 DNA, CDR3 protein. A D gene is named only where the DNA matches it firmly. The size field is filled for only some rows; it gives once, few, many or a size class.

-	TRBJ2-3	-	TRBV24-1	TGTGCCACCGAGGGAAAGGGGAATACAGATACGCAGTATTTT	CATEGKGNTDTQYF
few	TRBJ1-5	-	TRBV12-3/TRBV12-4	TGTGCCAGCAGTTACGGGGTGAGTGGCAATCAGCCCCAGCATTTT	CASSYGVSGNQPQHF
many	TRBJ2-7	-	TRBV20-1	TGCAGTGCTATTTCGGGAAGGGGGTCTCGGGACGAGCAGTACTTC	CSAISGRGSRDEQYF
-	TRBJ2-7	-	TRBV5-5	TGTGCCAGCACCGCCATGGGGTGGTCCTACGAGCAGTACTTC	CASTAMGWSYEQYF
few	TRBJ1-2	-	TRBV12-3/TRBV12-4	TGTGCCAGCAGTTTTGGCAGGGGTCATGGCTACACCTTC	CASSFGRGHGYTF
-	TRBJ2-2	TRBD1	TRBV6-1	TGTGCCAGCAGCCACCGGGACAGGGGGTTCGGGGAGCTGTTTTTT	CASSHRDRGFGELFF
few	TRBJ2-5	-	TRBV20-1	TGCAGTGCTCCTCGATGGGGTGCACTGGAGACCCAGTACTTC	CSAPRWGALETQYF
-	TRBJ2-3	-	TRBV20-1	TGCAGTGCTAGCCTTACACGACCTACAGATACGCAGTATTTT	CSASLTRPTDTQYF
-	TRBJ2-3	TRBD1	TRBV29-1	TGCAGCGCAACAGGGGGAGGAACAGATACGCAGTATTTT	CSATGGGTDTQYF
few	TRBJ2-1	TRBD2	TRBV7-2	TGTGCCACAACACCCACGGGGGGGCGTGTAGGTGAGCAGTTCTTC	CATTPTGGRVGEQFF
few	TRBJ2-5	TRBD1	TRBV30	TGTGCCTGGAACCCGGGACAGGGGAGCCAAGAGACCCAGTACTTC	CAWNPGQGSQETQYF
few	TRBJ2-2	TRBD1	TRBV24-1	TGTGCCACCAGTGATTTCTTCCACCCGACAGGGGGCGAGACTTACGGGGAGCTGTTTTTT	CATSDFFHPTGGETYGELFF
-	TRBJ1-1	-	TRBV12-3/TRBV12-4	TGTGCCATCATATACATGAACACTGAAGCTTTCTTT	CAIIYMNTEAFF
few	TRBJ2-7	TRBD2	TRBV18	TGTGCCAGCTCACCCCAGGGGCTAGCGGGTTCCTACGAGCAGTACTTC	CASSPQGLAGSYEQYF
-	TRBJ2-1	TRBD2	TRBV11-2	TGTGCCAGCAGCTTAGCTAGCGGGGGGTGGAATGAGCAGTTCTTC	CASSLASGGWNEQFF
-	TRBJ2-1	TRBD2	TRBV11-2	TGTGCCAGCAGCTTACAACTAGCGAGCTACAATGAGCAGTTCTTC	CASSLQLASYNEQFF
few	TRBJ2-3	TRBD2	TRBV12-3/TRBV12-4	TGTGCCAGCAGTTTGGGGCGGGGGACCATCACAGATACGCAGTATTTT	CASSLGRGTITDTQYF